This TCR beta chain was recovered during a study of blood T cell repertoires in COVID-19 (dated by TCRdb to 2018 to 2021). Looking at the study overall: Samples covering the acute and convalescent phases of COVID-19 were provided by collaborators in the United States, Italy and Spain. The prospective study material was composed of cDNA or gDNA derived from T cells, B-cell-depleted T cells, or PBMCs. Subjects who had been exposed to COVID-19, were actively infected with it, or had recovered from it provided the deeply sampled blood TCRbeta repertoires that made up the dataset. The repertoires were made available in a free public database intended to serve as a resource for research on the immune response to SARS-CoV-2. Samples were obtained from the ongoing ImmuneRACE study (first 160 participants) and from 1,254 subjects provided by 6 global collaborators. The sample metadata nearly always contained a de-identified subject ID, COVID-19 status, age in years and sex. Where HLA class I and class II types were available, the types were taken from metadata supplied by the sample provider, not from assay-based typing. Broader findings and caveats from the paper: The quantity of clinical and demographic metadata differed by source and by participant and was supplied without curation.

The immunoSEQ Assay, a bias-controlled multiplex PCR, was used to amplify TCRbeta CDR3 regions from genomic DNA. From the authors' description of their analysis: The number of nucleated cells in each sample was estimated by amplification of reference gene primers within the assay. To quantify the absolute abundance of each unique TCRbeta CDR3 rearrangement, sequence reads were collapsed and filtered. For each sample, productive Simpson clonality was calculated as the square root of Simpson's diversity index across productive rearrangements. The table was pulled from immuneACCESS by TCRdb, which kept in-frame rearrangements only. Such tables lose some clones; where checked, under half of the loss comes from unresolved V genes, and the rest has no known cause. V, J and clone size were drawn from that table, and D and trimming were deduced from the DNA. The sample table records 110,000 or so clones; 85% of these occur just once. The top ten clonotypes cover about an eighth of the sample.

Remarks on this clone: Its antigen is unknown. No base quality information exists; no much larger clone differs at one position.

Collaborating institutions collected whole blood in K2EDTA tubes following their own protocols. For TCRbeta analysis, collaborators shipped samples in one of three forms: frozen whole blood, isolated PBMCs, or DNA extracted from either of those sample types. From a lookup of the germline V gene (reference sequence), CDR1 and CDR2 are LGHDT and YNNKEL. V is clipped by 1 base and J by 0 bases, and the sequence between their germline boundaries is 19 bases long. The CDR3 numbers 19 residues from cysteine through phenylalanine. CDR3 DNA is the only sequence kept; it has 57 bases, read in frame from the first base.

The specimen was peripheral blood. The TCR comes from a human donor in a cohort sampled during active COVID-19. The chain couples TRBV3-1 (or the pseudogene TRBV3-2) to TRBJ1-5; the D segment cannot be called with confidence. The CDR3 has the sequence CASSQGAQDLLYSNQPQHF. At the DNA level, the sequence is TGTGCCAGCAGCCAAGGGGCGCAGGACTTACTCTATAGCAATCAGCCCCAGCATTTT.